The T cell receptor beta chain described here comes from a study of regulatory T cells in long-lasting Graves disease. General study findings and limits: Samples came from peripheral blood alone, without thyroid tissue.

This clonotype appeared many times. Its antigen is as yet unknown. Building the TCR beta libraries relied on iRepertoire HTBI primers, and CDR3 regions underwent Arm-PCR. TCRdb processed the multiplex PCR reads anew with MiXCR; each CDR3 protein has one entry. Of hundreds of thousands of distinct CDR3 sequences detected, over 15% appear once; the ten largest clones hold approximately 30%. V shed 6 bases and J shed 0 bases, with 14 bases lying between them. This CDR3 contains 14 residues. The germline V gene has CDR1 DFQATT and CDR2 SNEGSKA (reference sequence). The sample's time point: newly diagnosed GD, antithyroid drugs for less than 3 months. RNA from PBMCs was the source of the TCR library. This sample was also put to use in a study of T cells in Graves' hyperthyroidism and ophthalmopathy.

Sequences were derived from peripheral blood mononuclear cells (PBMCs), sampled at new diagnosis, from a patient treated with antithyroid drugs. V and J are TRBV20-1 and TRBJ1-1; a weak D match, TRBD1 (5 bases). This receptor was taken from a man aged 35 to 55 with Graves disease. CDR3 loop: CSAPRGRLNTEAFF. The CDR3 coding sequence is TGCAGTGCGCCGCGGGGCCGACTGAACACTGAAGCTTTCTTT.